The 18 T cell receptor beta chains reported below all come from one sample, sequenced in a study of technical replicates of blood from a few donors. Generated by immunoSEQ multiplex PCR, the TCRdb table keeps only in-frame clones and is missing some. The repertoire has around 16,000 clones, approximately 80% of them found once; the top ten carry 10%. Sequencing was done on a sample of PBMCs. Receptor source: a human donor in good health. Some clones in this sample may be carry-over from other donors' samples.

The rearrangement uses TRBV12-5 and TRBJ2-1; 9 bases line up with TRBD2. J gave up 5 bases and V 6 bases, and 8 bases lay outside the gene matches. CDR3 size: 15 residues. Per germline, CDR1 LGHNT and CDR2 FRNRAP. Here the CDR3 reads CASGGLAGPHNEQFF. In DNA form, the CDR3 reads TGTGCTAGTGGAGGTCTAGCGGGACCCCACAATGAGCAGTTCTTC.

The rearrangement uses TRBV13 and TRBJ2-1; no firm D call. This CDR3 comprises 15 residues. Germline V gene data show CDR1 as PRHDT and CDR2 as FYEKMQ (reference sequence). The V gene lost 1 base and the J gene lost 4 bases, with 11 bases spanning the gap. In nucleotides, the CDR3 is TGTGCCAGCAGCTTAGCCACAGAAAGATACAATGAGCAGTTCTTC. Translation gives CASSLATERYNEQFF.

This rearrangement joins TRBV30 to TRBJ2-1; TRBD2 matches 13 bases. The CDR3 totals 18 residues. Germline loops: CDR1 GTSNPN, CDR2 SVGIG (reference sequence). The junction had 12 bases not matched to a gene; V was cut back by 3 bases and J by 4 bases. The chain's CDR3 is CAWSPPGLAGPIYNEQFF. CDR3 DNA sequence: TGTGCCTGGAGCCCTCCGGGACTAGCGGGACCGATATACAATGAGCAGTTCTTC.

The CDR3 protein is CASSLDGGLAGVTGELFF. The DNA for the CDR3 is TGTGCCAGCAGCTTAGACGGGGGGTTAGCGGGAGTTACCGGGGAGCTGTTTTTT. This chain uses TRBV11-3 with TRBJ2-2; 9 nucleotides agree with TRBD2. CDR3 length: 18 amino acids. Germline V gene data show CDR1 as SGHNT and CDR2 as YENEEA. Trimming took 0 bases from V and 5 from J; bases not matched to a gene: 10.

The chain employs TRBV28 and TRBJ2-7, with TRBD2 matching over 8 bases. Trimming at V came to 1 base and at J to 6 bases, leaving 8 bases not matched to a gene. The V gene's germline CDR1 is MDHEN and CDR2 SYDVKM. This CDR3 comprises 15 residues. The CDR3 region has the DNA TGTGCCAGCAGTTTATCCGAGCGGGCGGGGGGCGAGCAGTACTTC. Residues: CASSLSERAGGEQYF.

The CDR3 DNA sequence: TGCGCCAGCAGCCGAGGGGGGCTAGCGGGGGTGTACAATGAGCAGTTCTTC. Its protein is CASSRGGLAGVYNEQFF. The V call is TRBV4-1, the J call TRBJ2-1, with TRBD2 identical over 10 bases. After removal of 4 bases from V and 4 bases from J, the junction contained 10 bases not matched to a gene. Germline loops: CDR1 MGHRA, CDR2 YSYEKL. This CDR3 is built from 17 residues.

The count of this clone is one. V usage is TRBV9 and J usage is TRBJ2-7, with a weak D call TRBD1 (6 bases). The CDR3 length is 15 residues. CDR1 SGDLS and CDR2 YYNGEE come from the germline V gene. The V and J ends lost 0 bases and 5 bases respectively, with 15 bases between them. Here the CDR3 reads CASSVEGGPLNEQYF. CDR3 nucleotide sequence: TGTGCCAGCAGCGTAGAAGGGGGTCCCCTGAACGAGCAGTACTTC.

The chain uses TRBV23-1 and TRBJ2-7, with 7 positions matching TRBD1. TRBV23-1 is flagged as an ORF with uncertain function. Trimming took 7 bases from V and 11 from J; bases not matched to a gene: 8. This CDR3 spans 11 amino acids. The CDR3 nucleotides read TGCGCCAGCACCCAGGGGACAGATGAGTACTTC. This codes for CASTQGTDEYF.

This clone was found a few times. V is TRBV27 and J is TRBJ2-7, with 8 bases lining up with TRBD2. Germline V lookup: CDR1 MNHEY, CDR2 SMNVEV (reference sequence). This CDR3 has 16 residues. The V and J ends lost 2 bases and 4 bases, in that order; junction bases with no gene match: 10. The CDR3 region is CASSLMGGTSVYEQYF. The CDR3 DNA follows: TGTGCCAGCAGTTTAATGGGGGGGACTAGTGTTTACGAGCAGTACTTC.

The sample holds one count of this clone. V and J are TRBV5-1 and TRBJ2-1; 9 bases are shared with TRBD2. The CDR3 is made up of 17 amino acids. Germline assignment: CDR1 SGHRS and CDR2 YFSETQ. V gave up 4 bases and J gave up 7 bases; unmatched junction bases: 15. The CDR3 loop reads CASSAGLAFNSGNEQFF. The CDR3 region has the DNA TGCGCCAGCAGCGCGGGACTAGCTTTTAACTCGGGAAATGAGCAGTTCTTC.

The chain links TRBV27 to TRBJ2-2; a possible D gene is TRBD1 (7 bases). This CDR3 is built from 18 residues. Trimming pared 5 bases from V and 5 bases from J, leaving 24 bases between. Germline CDR1 reads MNHEY; CDR2 reads SMNVEV (reference sequence). For the CDR3, the DNA is TGTGCCAGCAGTGCACAGGGGAACCCGGGACTCCCAACCGGGGAGCTGTTTTTT. Translated, it gives CASSAQGNPGLPTGELFF.

The chain joins TRBV14 to TRBJ2-7; TRBD2 might be the D (6 bases). The germline V and J ends were trimmed by 4 bases and 3 bases, with 19 bases remaining between them. CDR1 is SGHDN and CDR2 is FVKESK in the germline V gene. The CDR3 has 16 amino acids. The CDR3 DNA is TGTGCCAGCAGCCGCCGGACTCCGGGGGAAGGCTACGAGCAGTACTTC. Protein: CASSRRTPGEGYEQYF.

J is TRBJ1-1 and V is TRBV27, with a possible D match to TRBD1 (6 bases). V lost 4 bases and J 7 bases, leaving 13 bases between the germline ends. Germline V gene sequence: CDR1 MNHEY, CDR2 SMNVEV (reference sequence). This CDR3 contains 13 residues. Here the CDR3 reads CASSYTGFGEAFF. In DNA, the CDR3 is TGTGCCAGCAGTTACACAGGGTTTGGTGAAGCTTTCTTT.

The CDR3 DNA is TGTGCCAGCAGTTTAGGGCTAGCGGGTCCAACCGGGGAGCTGTTTTTT. It specifies CASSLGLAGPTGELFF. The chain couples TRBV27 to TRBJ2-2; 8 bases fit TRBD2. The ends lost 2 bases at V and 5 bases at J; junction bases unmatched: 7. The length of the CDR3 is 16 residues. Germline V gene lookup returns CDR1 MNHEY and CDR2 SMNVEV (reference sequence).

The J gene is TRBJ1-4, the V gene TRBV30, with 11 bases lining up with TRBD1. CDR1 is GTSNPN, CDR2 SVGIG, per germline (reference sequence). The CDR3 extends over 12 amino acids. Trimming removed 3 bases from V and 9 bases from J; junction bases left unmatched: 0. CDR3 sequence (DNA): TGTGCCTGGAGGGACAGGGGGCAAAAACTGTTTTTT. Protein sequence: CAWRDRGQKLFF.

The chain links TRBV9 to TRBJ2-5, with a possible D match to TRBD1 (5 bases). Trimming took 2 bases from V and 1 from J, leaving 6 bases between them. The length of the CDR3 is 13 residues. Germline V CDR1 and CDR2: SGDLS, YYNGEE. The CDR3, as DNA: TGTGCCAGCAGCGTGACAGTCCAAGAGACCCAGTACTTC. Translated, it gives CASSVTVQETQYF.

J is TRBJ2-7 and V is TRBV6-5; D possibly corresponds to TRBD2 (6 bases). Germline assignment: CDR1 MNHEY and CDR2 SVGAGI. The CDR3 totals 15 residues. Trimming pared 2 bases from V and 2 bases from J, leaving 13 bases between. DNA for the CDR3: TGTGCCAGCAGTTACCAAGCCGGGAGACCCTACGAGCAGTACTTC. It translates to CASSYQAGRPYEQYF.

The chain uses TRBV10-2 and TRBJ1-1; D gene uncertain. The V end lost 7 bases, the J end lost 4 bases, and 16 bases lay between the germline ends. Germline loops: CDR1 WSHSY, CDR2 SAAADI. This CDR3 comprises 14 residues. CDR3 loop: CASTAIAEGTEAFF. CDR3 nucleotides: TGCGCCAGCACCGCAATAGCTGAGGGCACTGAAGCTTTCTTT.